This T cell receptor beta chain was identified in a study of identical twins. This CDR3 is 15 amino acids long. Germline lookup yields CDR1 SQVTM and CDR2 ANQGSEA. The trim removed 1 base at V and 4 bases at J, leaving 6 bases unmatched. In regard to this clonotype: Its antigen remains unidentified.

Carrying unique molecular identifiers, the cDNA also gained a universal primer site through template switching. TCRdb analysed the 5' RACE reads with MiXCR anew, one entry per CDR3 protein. The data hold fewer than 500,000 distinct CDR3 sequences, with approximately 25% observed a single time. Study results and limitations: Zero-insertion findings could be partly confounded by invariant cells (MAIT and iNKT cells).

Healthy Caucasians provided all donations. The sample also formed part of further work on T cells expressing NK-cell markers. Per that study: Of the CD8+ T cells in more than five donors, roughly 1.0-7.0% belonged to dominant NKG2C+ clonotypes.

The sequence was obtained from a woman younger than 30 in good health. Sequencing was performed on CD4+ T cells sorted from blood. This rearrangement joins TRBV29-1 to TRBJ2-2; 7 bases agree with TRBD1. The CDR3: CSVEGGSGGTGELFF. CDR3 DNA sequence: TGCAGCGTTGAAGGGGGGTCAGGGGGCACCGGGGAGCTGTTTTTT.